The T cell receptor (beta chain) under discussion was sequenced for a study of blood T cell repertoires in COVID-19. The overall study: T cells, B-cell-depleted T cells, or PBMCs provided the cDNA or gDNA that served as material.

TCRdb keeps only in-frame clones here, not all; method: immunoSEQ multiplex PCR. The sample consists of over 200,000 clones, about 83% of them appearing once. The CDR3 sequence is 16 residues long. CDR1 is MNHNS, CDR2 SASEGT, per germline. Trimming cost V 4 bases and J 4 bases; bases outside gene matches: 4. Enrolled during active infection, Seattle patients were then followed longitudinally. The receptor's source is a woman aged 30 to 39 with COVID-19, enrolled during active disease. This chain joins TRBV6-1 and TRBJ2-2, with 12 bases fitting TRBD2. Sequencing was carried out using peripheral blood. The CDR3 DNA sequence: TGTGCCAGCAGTGGGAAACTAGCGGGAGGCACCGGGGAGCTGTTTTTT. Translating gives CASSGKLAGGTGELFF.